The 6 T cell receptor beta chains reported below all come from one sample, sequenced in a study of blood T cell repertoires in COVID-19. The method was immunoSEQ multiplex PCR; TCRdb's version includes in-frame clones alone and lacks a portion of them. The sample yields approximately 300,000 clones, 85% seen once. Sequenced input: peripheral blood. These receptors came from a woman aged 45 to 65 with active or convalescent COVID-19.

This clone was detected only once. The CDR3 loop reads CSASRTEAFF. The CDR3, as DNA: TGCAGTGCTAGTCGGACTGAAGCTTTCTTT. This chain connects TRBV20-1 to TRBJ1-1; D not resolved. V lost 3 bases and J lost 5, with 4 bases in between. Looked up from germline, CDR1 is DFQATT and CDR2 is SNEGSKA (reference sequence). CDR3 length: 10 amino acids.

The chain couples TRBV27 to TRBJ1-6; tentative D call: TRBD1 (5 bases). Trimming shortened V by 7 bases and J by 13 bases, and 17 bases separated the two germline ends. CDR3 size: 13 residues. Germline V CDR1 and CDR2: MNHEY, SMNVEV (reference sequence). The CDR3 DNA follows: TGTGCCAGCACCTTGTGGGGGGGAGGGCCCCTCCACTTT. Its protein product is CASTLWGGGPLHF.

This sequence joins TRBV27 and TRBJ2-1; 7 nucleotides match TRBD2. The CDR3 totals 14 residues. From germline, CDR1 is MNHEY and CDR2 SMNVEV (reference sequence). V shed 4 bases, J shed 6 bases, and the junction held 6 bases outside the gene matches. The CDR3 protein is CASSSPSGFNEQFF. The CDR3 nucleotides read TGTGCCAGCAGTTCCCCTAGCGGCTTCAATGAGCAGTTCTTC.

The rearrangement links TRBV21-1 to TRBJ2-5; the table gives TRBD1 as D, unverified against the DNA. TRBV21-1 is a documented pseudogene. The CDR3 totals 18 residues. DNA of the CDR3: TGTGCCAGCAGCAAAGGCCATGGAGACAGGGGGCAAAGAGAGACCCAGTACTTC. Translating gives CASSKGHGDRGQRETQYF.

The chain links TRBV19 to TRBJ2-2; the match to TRBD2 covers 7 bases. J gave up 4 bases and V 6 bases, and 11 bases lay outside the gene matches. Germline CDR1 is LNHDA and CDR2 is SQIVND (reference sequence). This CDR3 region has 16 residues. The CDR3 nucleotides are TGTGCCAGTAGAGCAGCTCGGGCGGGGGTCACCGGGGAGCTGTTTTTT. This sequence encodes CASRAARAGVTGELFF. The whole variable domain, remainder taken from reference TRBV19 and TRBJ2-2, is DGGITQSPKYLFRKEGQNVTLSCEQNLNHDAMYWYRQDPGQGLRLIYYSQIVNDFQKGDIAEGYSVSREKKESFPLTVTSAQKNPTAFYLCASRAARAGVTGELFFGEGSRLTVL.

CDR3 protein: CASSLTGGGNQPQHF. DNA of the CDR3: TGTGCCAGCAGCCTTACAGGGGGAGGCAATCAGCCCCAGCATTTT. V usage is TRBV7-6 and J usage is TRBJ1-5; 8 nucleotides match TRBD1. CDR1 SGHVS and CDR2 FNYEAQ come from the germline V gene. This CDR3 is 15 amino acids long. With V trimmed by 5 bases and J by 2 bases, 5 bases remained unmatched.